This TCR beta chain emerged from a study of cytotoxic CD8 clonotypes in ibrutinib-treated CLL. Germline V gene data show CDR1 as SGHVS and CDR2 as FNYEAQ. This CDR3 is 15 amino acids long. V was clipped by 2 bases and J by 7 bases; unmatched bases: 5. TCRdb's copy holds only in-frame clones and misses some; the assay was immunoSEQ multiplex PCR. This table has just over 65,000 clones, under 70% appearing once. This chain connects TRBV7-6 to TRBJ1-4; TRBD1 matches at 9 bases. Sequenced material: PBMCs, taken after 12 months of ibrutinib treatment. The TCR was taken from a human donor with chronic lymphocytic leukemia. The CDR3 DNA follows: TGTGCCAGCAGCTTAAACAGGGGGCCGGGTGAAAAACTGTTTTTT. This encodes CASSLNRGPGEKLFF. The full variable domain, its missing parts supplied by reference TRBV7-6 and TRBJ1-4, is GAGVSQSPRYKVTKRGQDVALRCDPISGHVSLYWYRQALGQGPEFLTYFNYEAQQDKSGLPNDRFSAERPEGSISTLTIQRTEQRDSAMYRCASSLNRGPGEKLFFGSGTQLSVL.